Shown below are 30 T cell receptor beta chains from a single sample sequenced in a study of blood T cell repertoires in COVID-19. Profiling relied on immunoSEQ multiplex PCR, and the TCRdb table lists in-frame clones only, not all of them. Of approximately 150,000 clones in the sample, over 75% are singletons; the top ten hold 1.6%. Specimen: peripheral blood. Receptors originate from a human donor in a cohort sampled during active COVID-19.

J is TRBJ2-7 and V is TRBV6-5; the match to TRBD1 covers 9 bases. The V and J ends lost 6 bases and 2 bases, in that order; junction bases with no gene match: 2. This CDR3 has 13 amino acids. Germline values: CDR1 MNHEY, CDR2 SVGAGI. Here the CDR3 reads CASRGQGTYEQYF. CDR3 sequence (DNA): TGTGCCAGCAGGGGACAGGGCACCTACGAGCAGTACTTC.

The chain recombines TRBV5-3 with TRBJ2-3; D uncertain. TRBV5-3 is identified as an open reading frame with a role that is uncertain. Trimming left V 0 bases short and J 1 base short, with 9 bases between. The CDR3 has 15 amino acids. The CDR3 here is CARSLGQACTDTQYF. CDR3 in DNA: TGTGCCAGAAGCTTGGGGCAGGCCTGCACAGATACGCAGTATTTT.

The chain carries TRBV19 and TRBJ2-1; TRBD2 aligns across 8 bases. After removal of 2 bases from V and 6 bases from J, the junction contained 15 bases not matched to a gene. The CDR3 is made up of 18 amino acids. CDR1 is LNHDA and CDR2 is SQIVND in the germline V gene (reference sequence). The CDR3 loop reads CASSINPPSSGGLNEQFF. The CDR3 DNA is TGTGCCAGTAGTATAAACCCTCCGTCCAGCGGGGGACTCAATGAGCAGTTCTTC.

This clone was counted only a few times. This sequence joins TRBV28 and TRBJ2-7; D gene unclear. Trimming cost V 2 bases and J 3 bases, with 17 bases left between them. Germline CDR1 is MDHEN and CDR2 is SYDVKM. CDR3 length equals 16 residues. This CDR3 reads CASSLPRSSAYYEQYF. For the CDR3, the DNA is TGTGCCAGCAGTTTACCCCGGAGCTCGGCCTACTACGAGCAGTACTTC.

The rearrangement joins TRBV5-1 to TRBJ1-2, with D unclear. Trimming removed 4 bases at V and 5 bases at J, with 12 bases between. The germline V gene has CDR1 SGHRS and CDR2 YFSETQ. The CDR3 covers 13 residues. CDR3 DNA sequence: TGCGCCAGCAGCGGGGAGCTTGGGTATGGCTACACCTTC. Protein: CASSGELGYGYTF. The full variable domain, in which reference TRBV5-1 and TRBJ1-2 provide the parts outside the CDR3, is KAGVTQTPRYLIKTRGQQVTLSCSPISGHRSVSWYQQTPGQGLQFLFEYFSETQRNKGNFPGRFSGRQFSNSRSEMNVSTLELGDSALYLCASSGELGYGYTFGSGTRLTVV.

The V call is TRBV19, the J call TRBJ2-7, with D unclear. CDR3 length: 12 amino acids. Trimming took off 8 bases at V and 3 bases at J, with 11 bases between the two ends. The germline gives CDR1 LNHDA, CDR2 SQIVND (reference sequence). CDR3: CASEAPNYEQYF. DNA for the CDR3: TGTGCCAGTGAAGCACCCAACTACGAGCAGTACTTC.

The chain employs TRBV24-1 and TRBJ1-2; 9 bases are a match to TRBD1. The length of the CDR3 is 14 residues. CDR1 and CDR2 from the germline V gene are KGHDR and SFDVKD. Losses at the gene ends were 3 bases for V and 8 bases for J; bases not matched to a gene: 6. The CDR3: CATSDPGTGFGYTF. As DNA, the CDR3 is TGTGCCACCAGTGATCCCGGGACAGGGTTCGGCTACACCTTC.

This chain connects TRBV5-4 to TRBJ2-1; 12 positions agree with TRBD2. With 1 base clipped from V and 6 bases from J, the junction kept 5 bases outside the gene matches. The CDR3 runs 16 residues. Germline values: CDR1 SGHNT, CDR2 YYREEE (reference sequence). The CDR3 DNA reads as TGTGCCAGCAGCTTGCCCCCTAGCGGGAGGGCCAATGAGCAGTTCTTC. Amino acids: CASSLPPSGRANEQFF.

This rearrangement joins TRBV2 to TRBJ1-2, with TRBD1 identical over 9 bases. Germline V gene sequence: CDR1 SNHLY, CDR2 FYNNEI. CDR3 size: 15 residues. The trim removed 3 bases at V and 9 bases at J, leaving 11 bases unmatched. This CDR3 reads CASSDRTGDGKSYTF. The DNA for the CDR3 is TGTGCCAGCAGTGACCGGACAGGGGATGGAAAGAGCTACACCTTC.

The sample holds a few counts of this clone. The chain joins TRBV15 to TRBJ2-7; D is possibly TRBD1 (5 bases). The germline V gene has CDR1 LNHNV and CDR2 YYDKDF (reference sequence). V was trimmed by 0 bases and J by 5 bases, leaving 11 bases between them. The CDR3 consists of 14 residues. Written as DNA, the CDR3 is TGTGCCACCAGCAGAGACAGGGTTTCCAACGAGCAGTACTTC. Its protein is CATSRDRVSNEQYF.

The chain is built from TRBV7-9 and TRBJ2-1; 7 nucleotides align to TRBD2. Germline V CDR1 and CDR2: SEHNR, FQNEAQ (reference sequence). J was trimmed by 7 bases and V by 0 bases; bases with no gene match: 15. This CDR3 has 18 residues. The CDR3 loop is CASSLAVSGGRRKNEQFF. The CDR3 DNA sequence: TGTGCCAGCAGCTTAGCGGTGAGCGGCGGGAGAAGAAAGAATGAGCAGTTCTTC.

This chain links TRBV15 with TRBJ2-1; TRBD2 matches at 12 bases. The germline gives CDR1 LNHNV, CDR2 YYDKDF (reference sequence). Trimming took 4 bases from V and 9 from J; bases not matched to a gene: 13. This CDR3 comprises 17 residues. The CDR3 region is CATSTRLAGASMREQFF. DNA of the CDR3: TGTGCCACCAGCACCAGACTAGCGGGAGCATCCATGCGTGAGCAGTTCTTC.

This clone was detected once. The CDR3 sequence: CSVGPSGIYEQYF. The CDR3 bases are TGCAGCGTTGGTCCTAGCGGGATCTACGAGCAGTACTTC. The chain employs TRBV29-1 and TRBJ2-7, with 9 positions matching TRBD2. V trimming: 4 bases; J trimming: 3 bases; junction bases outside the gene matches: 4. Germline CDR1 SQVTM, CDR2 ANQGSEA. There are 13 residues in the CDR3.

The rearrangement joins TRBV29-1 to TRBJ2-1; 9 positions match TRBD2. The V gene end was trimmed by 6 bases and the J gene end by 5 bases; junction bases not matched to a gene: 5. The CDR3 extends over 13 amino acids. The germline V gene encodes CDR1 SQVTM and CDR2 ANQGSEA. The CDR3: CSVGTSLNNEQFF. CDR3 sequence (DNA): TGCAGCGTCGGGACTAGCCTTAACAATGAGCAGTTCTTC.

The V gene is TRBV3-1 (or the pseudogene TRBV3-2), the J gene TRBJ1-2; D perhaps matches TRBD1 (5 bases). V was cut by 1 base and J by 9 bases, with 18 bases left in between. The CDR3 contains 15 residues. CDR1 is LGHDT, CDR2 YNNKEL, per germline (reference sequence). CDR3 region: CASSQVGEAVGRYTF. The CDR3 DNA is TGTGCCAGCAGCCAAGTGGGGGAGGCAGTGGGGCGCTACACCTTC.

The V gene is TRBV7-2, the J gene TRBJ2-3; D perhaps matches TRBD1 (6 bases). Germline lookup yields CDR1 SGHTA and CDR2 FQGNSA. V lost 4 bases and J lost 4, with 9 bases in between. The CDR3 spans 13 residues. CDR3 in DNA: TGTGCCAGCAGCTCACAGGGTGCAGATACGCAGTATTTT. It specifies CASSSQGADTQYF.

On this clone: The same CDR3 is also encoded by other DNA sequences in this sample. CDR3 loop: CASSLDRGSGELFF. CDR3 bases: TGTGCCAGCAGCTTAGACAGGGGGTCCGGGGAGCTGTTTTTT. The V and J genes are TRBV7-8 and TRBJ2-2; TRBD1 aligns across 8 bases. This CDR3 is built from 14 residues. Germline CDR1 is SGHVS and CDR2 is FQNEAQ. With 1 base clipped from V and 6 bases from J, the junction kept 1 base outside the gene matches.

The chain couples TRBV27 to TRBJ1-6, with D maybe TRBD1 (6 bases). Trimming removed 5 bases at V and 9 bases at J, with 8 bases between. CDR1 MNHEY and CDR2 SMNVEV come from the germline V gene (reference sequence). This CDR3 region has 12 residues. This chain's CDR3 is CASSPGVSPLHF. CDR3 bases: TGTGCCAGCAGTCCAGGGGTTTCACCCCTCCACTTT.

The rearrangement links TRBV28 to TRBJ1-1; D is perhaps TRBD1 (5 bases). The germline V and J ends were trimmed by 6 bases and 5 bases, with 16 bases remaining between them. CDR1 and CDR2 (germline): MDHEN, SYDVKM. CDR3 length equals 14 residues. DNA for the CDR3: TGTGCCAGCAGCCCACCTTCAGGGATGACTGAAGCTTTCTTT. This translates into CASSPPSGMTEAFF.

The chain recombines TRBV6-6 with TRBJ1-1; TRBD1 agrees at 8 bases. The CDR3 is 13 amino acids. The germline gives CDR1 MNHNY, CDR2 SVGAGI (reference sequence). Unmatched junction bases numbered 2, after V lost 2 bases and J lost 6 bases. Here the CDR3 reads CASSYPTGAEAFF. CDR3 nucleotides: TGTGCCAGCAGTTACCCGACAGGGGCTGAAGCTTTCTTT.

The gene calls are TRBV2 and TRBJ2-3; TRBD2 matches at 8 bases. The CDR3 totals 16 residues. The V and J ends lost 6 bases and 2 bases, in that order; junction bases with no gene match: 10. The germline gives CDR1 SNHLY, CDR2 FYNNEI. In nucleotides, the CDR3 is TGTGCCAGCAGCGACTTGGGCGGGAGGTACACAGATACGCAGTATTTT. This sequence encodes CASSDLGGRYTDTQYF.

The rearrangement uses TRBV11-2 and TRBJ2-7, with a tentative D call TRBD2 (5 bases). CDR1 is SGHAT and CDR2 is FQNNGV in the germline V gene. With 4 bases removed from V and 5 bases from J, the gap between germline ends came to 9 bases. The CDR3 has 12 amino acids. DNA of the CDR3: TGTGCCAGCAGCTACTCGGGGAACGAGCAGTACTTC. This sequence encodes CASSYSGNEQYF. Variable domain in full (rest from reference TRBV11-2 and TRBJ2-7): EAGVAQSPRYKIIEKRQSVAFWCNPISGHATLYWYQQILGQGPKLLIQFQNNGVVDDSQLPKDRFSAERLKGVDSTLKIQPAKLEDSAVYLCASSYSGNEQYFGPGTRLTVT.

V and J are TRBV4-1 and TRBJ2-1; D is perhaps TRBD2 (6 bases). Trimming stripped 1 base from V and 2 bases from J, with 9 bases between. The germline V gene has CDR1 MGHRA and CDR2 YSYEKL. The CDR3 is 15 amino acids. The CDR3 DNA reads TGCGCCAGCAGCCAAGCGGGAGAACCCTACAATGAGCAGTTCTTC. This sequence encodes CASSQAGEPYNEQFF.

The V gene is TRBV15, the J gene TRBJ2-2, with D possibly TRBD2 on 6 matching bases. V was trimmed by 0 bases and J by 0 bases, leaving 11 bases between them. CDR1 is LNHNV and CDR2 is YYDKDF in the germline V gene (reference sequence). CDR3 length equals 17 residues. CDR3 in DNA: TGTGCCACCAGCAGAGATGGGAGGCAGGCGAACACCGGGGAGCTGTTTTTT. Encoded protein: CATSRDGRQANTGELFF.

The genes are TRBV5-4 and TRBJ2-5; 8 nucleotides line up with TRBD1. With V trimmed by 0 bases and J by 4 bases, 2 bases remained unmatched. CDR3 length: 14 amino acids. The germline V gene has CDR1 SGHNT and CDR2 YYREEE (reference sequence). CDR3 region: CASSLAGGAETQYF. CDR3 nucleotide sequence: TGTGCCAGCAGCTTGGCAGGGGGCGCAGAGACCCAGTACTTC.

This chain links TRBV19 with TRBJ2-1; D may be TRBD2 (5 bases). Per germline, CDR1 LNHDA and CDR2 SQIVND (reference sequence). The CDR3 contains 14 residues. V lost 0 bases and J lost 10, with 13 bases in between. CDR3 sequence (DNA): TGTGCCAGTAGTATAGATAGAGGACTGTCCGAGCAGTTCTTC. This codes for CASSIDRGLSEQFF.

On this clone itself: An end of the junction does not agree with germline; a read error may underlie this. This sequence joins TRBV7-7 and TRBJ2-1, with 11 bases aligning to TRBD2. Germline CDR1 is SSHAT and CDR2 is FNYEAQ (reference sequence). This CDR3 contains 14 residues. CDR3 protein: CASSSQLAGDEQFF. The CDR3 nucleotides are TGTGCTAGCAGCTCACAACTAGCGGGGGATGAGCAGTTCTTC. Full variable domain (rest looked up from reference TRBV7-7 and TRBJ2-1): GAGVSQSPRYKVTKRGQDVTLRCDPISSHATLYWYQQALGQGPEFLTYFNYEAQPDKSGLPSDRFSAERPEGSISTLTIQRTEQRDSAMYRCASSSQLAGDEQFFGPGTRLTVL.

This clone was observed once. V and J are TRBV30 and TRBJ1-1; no clear D. V was clipped by 4 bases and J by 4 bases, with 13 bases between them. Germline-derived CDR1 and CDR2 are GTSNPN and SVGIG (reference sequence). This CDR3 has 13 amino acids. The DNA of the CDR3 is TGTGCCTGGAATGAAGGACGGGGCACTGAAGCTTTCTTT. The encoded protein is CAWNEGRGTEAFF. Supplemented by reference TRBV30 and TRBJ1-1, the full variable domain reads SQTIHQWPATLVQPVGSPLSLECTVEGTSNPNLYWYRQAAGRGLQLLFYSVGIGQISSEVPQNLSASRPQDRQFILSSKKLLLSDSGFYLCAWNEGRGTEAFFGQGTRLTVV.

The genes are TRBV5-1 and TRBJ2-2, with TRBD2 matching 13 bases. There are 16 residues in the CDR3. Germline V gives CDR1 SGHRS, CDR2 YFSETQ. V was pared by 4 bases and J by 4 bases, with 4 bases of the junction left unmatched. DNA for the CDR3: TGCGCCAGCAGCCCTACTAGCGGGAGGGCCACCGGGGAGCTGTTTTTT. Protein sequence: CASSPTSGRATGELFF.

This chain links TRBV7-2 with TRBJ2-5, with D possibly TRBD1 on 6 matching bases. This CDR3 region has 15 residues. Germline V gene lookup returns CDR1 SGHTA and CDR2 FQGNSA. The germline V and J ends were trimmed by 9 bases and 4 bases, with 21 bases remaining between them. The CDR3 loop reads CASNLQGQGGETQYF. The CDR3 bases are TGTGCCAGTAACCTTCAGGGGCAAGGAGGAGAGACCCAGTACTTC.